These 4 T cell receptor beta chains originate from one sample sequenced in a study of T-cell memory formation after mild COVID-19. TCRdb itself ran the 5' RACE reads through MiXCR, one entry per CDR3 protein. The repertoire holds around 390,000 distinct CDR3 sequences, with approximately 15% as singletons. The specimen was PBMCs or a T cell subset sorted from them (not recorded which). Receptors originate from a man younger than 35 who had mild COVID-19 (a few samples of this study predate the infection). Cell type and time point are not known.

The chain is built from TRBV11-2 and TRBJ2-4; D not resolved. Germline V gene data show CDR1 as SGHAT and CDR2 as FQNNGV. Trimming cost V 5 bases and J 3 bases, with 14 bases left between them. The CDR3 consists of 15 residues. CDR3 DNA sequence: TGTGCCAGCAGCCACGCCGTGGTGGGCAAAAACATTCAGTACTTC. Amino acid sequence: CASSHAVVGKNIQYF.

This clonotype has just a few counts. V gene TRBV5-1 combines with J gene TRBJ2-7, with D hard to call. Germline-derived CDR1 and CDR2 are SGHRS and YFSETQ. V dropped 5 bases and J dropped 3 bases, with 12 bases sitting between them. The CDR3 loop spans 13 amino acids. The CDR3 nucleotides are TGCGCCAGCAGTGAGGTGCCCCTCTACGAGCAGTACTTC. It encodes CASSEVPLYEQYF.

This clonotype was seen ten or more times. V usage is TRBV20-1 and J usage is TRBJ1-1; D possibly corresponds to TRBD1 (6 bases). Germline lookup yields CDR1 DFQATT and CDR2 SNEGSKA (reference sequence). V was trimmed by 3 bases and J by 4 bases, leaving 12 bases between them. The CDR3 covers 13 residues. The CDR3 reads CSASRDRTTEAFF. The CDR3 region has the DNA TGCAGTGCTAGCCGCGACAGGACCACTGAAGCTTTCTTT.

The CDR3 DNA follows: TGTGCCAGCAGCTTAGAACCCGGGGATGGGGAAAAACTGTTTTTT. Translating it yields CASSLEPGDGEKLFF. The rearrangement joins TRBV7-2 to TRBJ1-4; D is undetermined. This CDR3 has 15 amino acids. Germline CDR1 and CDR2: SGHTA and FQGNSA. Trimming left V 1 base short and J 8 bases short, with 14 bases between.